This T cell receptor beta chain emerged from a study of blood T cell repertoires in COVID-19. The protocol was immunoSEQ multiplex PCR, while the TCRdb copy is restricted to in-frame clones and leaves out a portion. There are about 72,000 clones in the sample; around 84% occur only once, and about a tenth lies in the top ten. This clone appeared a single time. This TCR was sampled from a man aged 65-85 years with active or convalescent COVID-19. The specimen sequenced was peripheral blood.

CDR3 sequence: CASSFGGGDGSYEQYF. CDR3 bases: TGTGCCAGCAGTTTCGGTGGGGGGGATGGGTCCTACGAGCAGTACTTC. The rearrangement links TRBV28 to TRBJ2-7; 7 bases align to TRBD2. Trimming cost V 3 bases and J 1 base; bases outside gene matches: 9. The CDR3 has 16 residues. CDR1 MDHEN and CDR2 SYDVKM come from the germline V gene.